Given below is one T cell receptor (beta chain) in context. This specimen belongs to a study of T-cell reconstitution after alpha-beta-depleted transplantation in children. Unique molecular identifiers were built into the TCRbeta library. TCRdb analysed the PCR reads with MiXCR anew, one entry per CDR3 protein. The sample consists of a few hundred thousand distinct CDR3 sequences, roughly an eighth of them appearing once. This clonotype was obtained from a human donor who donated a stem cell graft to a child with combined immunodeficiency. Sequenced here: PBMCs from the stem cell graft donor, sampled from the stem cell graft.

CDR3 nucleotides: TGTGCCATCAGTGGATTTTCTACGCAGGCCGGAACAGATACGCAGTATTTT. Amino acid sequence: CAISGFSTQAGTDTQYF. The chain is built from TRBV10-3 and TRBJ2-3; D call uncertain. V was clipped by 4 bases and J by 3 bases, with 20 bases between them. CDR1 is ENHRY, CDR2 SYGVKD, per germline. The CDR3 totals 17 residues.